This is a list of T cell receptor beta chains from one sample in a study of T cell repertoires in cytomegalovirus infection. Their antigens are not known. TCRdb re-derived calls from the reads in MiXCR, one entry per CDR3 protein. The data show around 78,000 distinct CDR3 sequences, approximately 24% seen once. The sequences come from CD8+ T cells from cultured PBMCs, collected from culture after CMV antigen stimulation. Receptor source: a human donor in good health (CMV status not recorded). Some clones in this sample may be carry-over from other donors' samples. Both conserved end residues are part of each CDR3. D genes are given only for firm matches. Not all rows give a size; the values are once, few, many and, for expanded clones, a class.

clone_size d_call j_call v_call cdr3_nt cdr3_aa
few TRBD2 TRBJ2-3 TRBV28 TGTGCCAGCAGTTTATCGGGACTAGCCCCGCACACAGATACGCAGTATTTT CASSLSGLAPHTDTQYF
many TRBD2 TRBJ2-1 TRBV7-2 TGTGCCAGCAGCGCATCCGGGACTAGCGGGAGGAATGAGCAGTTCTTC CASSASGTSGRNEQFF
few TRBD2 TRBJ2-3 TRBV5-1 TGCGCCAGTCGCACCCTAACTAGCGGGAGGAGCAGAGATACGCAGTATTTT CASRTLTSGRSRDTQYF
NA NA TRBJ1-2 TRBV15 TGTGCCACCAGCGGAGGATATAACTATGGCTACACCTTC CATSGGYNYGYTF
many NA TRBJ2-6 TRBV28 TGTGCCAGCTCACCACCGTTAACAGGGGCCAACGTCCTGACTTTC CASSPPLTGANVLTF
few NA TRBJ2-3 TRBV4-3 TGCGCCAGCAGCCAATTTCGGGCAGATACGCAGTATTTT CASSQFRADTQYF
few NA TRBJ2-1 TRBV24-1 TGTGCCACCAGTGACTCTAGTAGCCAATCCTACAATGAGCAGTTCTTC CATSDSSSQSYNEQFF
NA NA TRBJ2-7 TRBV27 TGTGCCAGCAGTTTATCGACTCTCAGGGGAGGCGACGAGCAGTACTTC CASSLSTLRGGDEQYF
NA NA TRBJ2-7 TRBV5-6 TGTGCCAGCCTGTCCCTGGGCAGCTACGAGCAGTACTTC CASLSLGSYEQYF
few TRBD1 TRBJ1-1 TRBV4-3 TGCGCCAGCAGCCAAGGTGGGACAGGGGGCGCCGAAGCTTTCTTT CASSQGGTGGAEAFF
NA TRBD1 TRBJ2-7 TRBV6-1 TGTGCCAGCCATACCGGGACAGGGGGTCTAGACGAGCAGTACTTC CASHTGTGGLDEQYF
few NA TRBJ1-1 TRBV11-3 TGTGCCAGCAGCCCCCGACGGGGAATAGACACTGAAGCTTTCTTT CASSPRRGIDTEAFF
few TRBD1 TRBJ1-1 TRBV5-1 TGCGCCAGCGGACCTGGACAGGCTGAAGCTTTCTTT CASGPGQAEAFF
NA TRBD1 TRBJ2-7 TRBV27 TGTGCCAGCAGTCCCGACAGGGTGTACGAGCAGTACTTC CASSPDRVYEQYF
many NA TRBJ1-2 TRBV12-3/TRBV12-4 TGTGCCAGCAGTTTCTCAGTCGGCTACACCTTC CASSFSVGYTF
NA NA TRBJ1-4 TRBV5-6 TGTGCCAGCAGCACTCCAGGGACTAATGAAAAACTGTTTTTT CASSTPGTNEKLFF
many TRBD1 TRBJ2-7 TRBV7-2 TGTGCCAGCAGAGAGACAGGGAGTGAGCAGTACTTC CASRETGSEQYF
NA TRBD2 TRBJ2-1 TRBV24-1 TGTGCCACCAGTGACCGCGGGGGGACCTACAATGAGCAGTTCTTC CATSDRGGTYNEQFF
few NA TRBJ2-5 TRBV27 TGTGCCAGCAGTACTATCCCTTGGAGGGAGACCCAGTACTTC CASSTIPWRETQYF
NA NA TRBJ2-7 TRBV20-1 TGCAGTGCTAATAAGGGTCTCTACGAGCAGTACTTC CSANKGLYEQYF
NA NA TRBJ1-1 TRBV27 TGTGCCAGCAGCGAAGTGGGTCGCACTGAAGCTTTCTTT CASSEVGRTEAFF
NA TRBD1 TRBJ1-6 TRBV19 TGTGCCACCGGGACAGGGGGTAATTCACCCCTCCACTTT CATGTGGNSPLHF
NA TRBD2 TRBJ2-1 TRBV5-1 TGCGCCAGCACGGAACTAGCGGGCGTCAATGAGCAGTTCTTC CASTELAGVNEQFF
NA NA TRBJ2-7 TRBV27 TGTGCCAGCATTCGGGGTCACGAGCAGTACTTC CASIRGHEQYF
many TRBD2 TRBJ2-3 TRBV15 TGTGCCACCAGCAGAGGTTTTAGCGGGAGGCCCACAGATACGCAGTATTTT CATSRGFSGRPTDTQYF
NA TRBD2 TRBJ2-3 TRBV7-9 TGTGCCAGCAGCTTAACAGCGGGGGGGCTAAACACAGATACGCAGTATTTT CASSLTAGGLNTDTQYF
many NA TRBJ2-3 TRBV11-3 TGTGCCAGCAGCCTACAAGTCGCAGCGCAGTATTTT CASSLQVAAQYF
many NA TRBJ2-7 TRBV11-3 TGTGCCAGCAGCTTAGATTTTTTGGGACGCCCAAGCTCGGATCGGCAGTACTTC CASSLDFLGRPSSDRQYF
medium-sized NA TRBJ1-5 TRBV7-8 TGTGCCAGCAGCTTGGGTCTGGCAGGTCTTCAACAGCCCCAGCATTTT CASSLGLAGLQQPQHF
many NA TRBJ2-1 TRBV11-2 TGTGCCAGCAGCCCCGTGGACAATGAGCAGTTCTTC CASSPVDNEQFF
NA NA TRBJ2-3 TRBV11-2 TGTGCCAGCAGCTCCGACAGGAGTGCTAGCACAGATACGCAGTATTTT CASSSDRSASTDTQYF
few NA TRBJ1-1 TRBV29-1 TGCAGCGTTCGTACAGTGAACACTGAAGCTTTCTTT CSVRTVNTEAFF
many TRBD1 TRBJ2-6 TRBV7-6 TGTGCCAGCAGCTTTCTTGGGACAGGGGAGGCTGGGGCCAACGTCCTGACTTTC CASSFLGTGEAGANVLTF
few TRBD1 TRBJ1-5 TRBV11-3 TGTGCCAGCAGCTTAGATCCGACAGGGTTAGAAAGCAATCAGCCCCAGCATTTT CASSLDPTGLESNQPQHF
many TRBD1 TRBJ2-4 TRBV4-1 TGCGCCAGCAGCCAAGACCCAGGGGGAAAAAACATTCAGTACTTC CASSQDPGGKNIQYF